The 20 T cell receptor beta chains listed next were all sequenced from one sample in a study of Ad26.COV2.S vaccination and SARS-CoV-2 variants. TCRdb's copy holds only in-frame clones and misses some; the assay was immunoSEQ multiplex PCR. This table has 300,000 to 350,000 clones, about nine tenths appearing once. Treatment given: approximately 18 received Ad26.COV2.S at low or high dose, single or two shots; several received placebo; per-sample allocation not given. The study sampled participants on day 63 after the first vaccine or placebo injection. The specimen was peripheral blood, collected in a trial of Ad26.COV2.S vaccine versus placebo. The receptors originated from a person between 18 and 65 years old who received the Ad26.COV2.S COVID-19 vaccine or a placebo.

The J gene is TRBJ2-2, the V gene TRBV7-9; D unresolved. This CDR3 comprises 13 residues. Germline CDR1 reads SEHNR; CDR2 reads FQNEAQ (reference sequence). V was trimmed by 0 bases and J by 7 bases, leaving 6 bases between them. The CDR3 loop reads CASSLALVGELFF. CDR3 coding DNA: TGTGCCAGCAGCTTAGCGCTTGTCGGGGAGCTGTTTTTT.

V and J are TRBV5-1 and TRBJ1-1, with D uncertain. V dropped 5 bases and J dropped 6 bases, with 14 bases sitting between them. Germline-derived CDR1 and CDR2 are SGHRS and YFSETQ. CDR3 size: 13 residues. CDR3 protein: CASRIGNEAEAFF. Here the CDR3 DNA reads TGCGCCAGCAGAATAGGCAATGAGGCTGAAGCTTTCTTT.

The chain links TRBV5-4 to TRBJ2-7, with D maybe TRBD1 (6 bases). This CDR3 comprises 14 residues. The germline gives CDR1 SGHNT, CDR2 YYREEE (reference sequence). V lost 3 bases to trimming and J lost 2 bases, with 12 bases between them. In nucleotides, the CDR3 is TGTGCCAGCAGCTCACAGGGTTACGCCTACGAGCAGTACTTC. Protein sequence: CASSSQGYAYEQYF.

The chain carries TRBV2 and TRBJ2-4; D perhaps matches TRBD2 (6 bases). CDR1 and CDR2 from the germline V gene are SNHLY and FYNNEI. Trimming left V 0 bases short and J 9 bases short, with 12 bases between. The CDR3 has 14 amino acids. The CDR3 region is CASSEAAGSGIQYF. As DNA, the CDR3 is TGTGCCAGCAGTGAAGCGGCGGGGAGCGGCATTCAGTACTTC.

This clone has only a few counts. The CDR3 spells CASSSPRLDRDRDYEQYF. CDR3 sequence (DNA): TGTGCCAGCAGTTCCCCTAGACTGGACCGGGACAGGGACTACGAGCAGTACTTC. This chain links TRBV28 with TRBJ2-7; 9 nucleotides align to TRBD1. V gave up 4 bases and J gave up 3 bases; unmatched junction bases: 16. Germline lookup yields CDR1 MDHEN and CDR2 SYDVKM. This CDR3 spans 18 amino acids.

This chain joins TRBV7-2 and TRBJ1-1, with 11 nucleotides matching TRBD1. After removal of 4 bases from V and 10 bases from J, the junction contained 8 bases not matched to a gene. The CDR3 extends over 14 amino acids. In germline, CDR1 is SGHTA, CDR2 FQGNSA. CDR3 region: CASSYTSGTGGAFF. DNA for the CDR3: TGTGCCAGCAGCTATACGTCCGGGACAGGGGGAGCTTTCTTT.

This clone has a handful of counts. This chain connects TRBV7-2 to TRBJ2-5; no reliable D call. Trimming shortened V by 1 base and J by 4 bases, and 7 bases separated the two germline ends. The CDR3 covers 13 residues. Per germline, CDR1 SGHTA and CDR2 FQGNSA. This chain's CDR3 is CASSLDGAETQYF. The CDR3 DNA sequence: TGTGCCAGCAGCTTAGATGGTGCAGAGACCCAGTACTTC.

The chain links TRBV2 to TRBJ1-2, with 8 bases matching TRBD1. V was pared by 5 bases and J by 3 bases, with 8 bases of the junction left unmatched. The germline CDR1 and CDR2 sequences are SNHLY and FYNNEI. The CDR3 is 15 amino acids. CDR3 DNA: TGTGCCAGCAGTTCCGGACAGGGTATTTACTATGGCTACACCTTC. Protein sequence: CASSSGQGIYYGYTF.

CDR3 coding DNA: TGTGCCAGTACCCCACCGGGGGCCGGGGAGCTGTTTTTT. It translates to CASTPPGAGELFF. V usage is TRBV19 and J usage is TRBJ2-2; D may be TRBD2 (6 bases). CDR3 length: 13 residues. The germline gives CDR1 LNHDA, CDR2 SQIVND (reference sequence). V was trimmed by 7 bases and J by 6 bases, leaving 12 bases between them. Full variable domain (missing parts from reference TRBV19 and TRBJ2-2): DGGITQSPKYLFRKEGQNVTLSCEQNLNHDAMYWYRQDPGQGLRLIYYSQIVNDFQKGDIAEGYSVSREKKESFPLTVTSAQKNPTAFYLCASTPPGAGELFFGEGSRLTVL.

This chain links TRBV7-9 with TRBJ2-3; D is uncertain. Germline V CDR1 and CDR2: SEHNR, FQNEAQ (reference sequence). V lost 2 bases, J lost 7 bases, and 10 bases lay in between. CDR3 size: 13 residues. The chain's CDR3 is CASSLSFGYTQYF. The CDR3 DNA sequence: TGTGCCAGCAGCTTATCGTTTGGATATACGCAGTATTTT.

This clone was recorded once. The chain has TRBV4-3 and TRBJ1-2; D possibly corresponds to TRBD1 (5 bases). The CDR3 runs 14 residues. Germline-derived CDR1 and CDR2 are LGHNA and YSLEER. The V end was cut by 0 bases, the J end by 5 bases, with 10 bases between. As DNA, the CDR3 is TGCGCCAGCAGCCAAGATTGGGGGGGATATGGCTACACCTTC. It encodes CASSQDWGGYGYTF.

V gene TRBV6-6 combines with J gene TRBJ2-5, with D unclear. The CDR3 is 14 residues long. The ends were cut back, 0 bases at V and 5 bases at J, with 10 bases in the middle. Germline V CDR1 and CDR2: MNHNY, SVGAGI (reference sequence). The CDR3, as DNA: TGTGCCAGCAGTTACTCAGTTGGGGTGGAGACCCAGTACTTC. Translation gives CASSYSVGVETQYF.

J is TRBJ2-1 and V is TRBV9, with 8 bases lining up with TRBD1. Germline V gene lookup returns CDR1 SGDLS and CDR2 YYNGEE. There are 15 residues in the CDR3. V shed 2 bases and J 3 bases; nucleotides not matched to a gene: 4. CDR3 DNA: TGTGCCAGCAGCGTTCAGGGGGCGTTCTACAATGAGCAGTTCTTC. Its protein product is CASSVQGAFYNEQFF.

The chain recombines TRBV7-2 with TRBJ1-1, with 7 bases fitting TRBD1. CDR3 size: 16 residues. The germline V gene encodes CDR1 SGHTA and CDR2 FQGNSA. V shed 5 bases, J shed 1 base, and the junction held 10 bases outside the gene matches. The CDR3 bases are TGTGCCAGCAGCGCAGGACAGGTTTTCCCGAACACTGAAGCTTTCTTT. Its translation: CASSAGQVFPNTEAFF.

This clone was counted between two and nine times. This chain uses TRBV6-5 with TRBJ2-7, with 8 bases that match TRBD1. V dropped 6 bases and J dropped 0; count of bases not matched to a gene: 4. The CDR3 loop spans 14 amino acids. CDR1 and CDR2 (germline): MNHEY, SVGAGI. The CDR3 region is CASRGTGYSYEQYF. As DNA, the CDR3 is TGTGCCAGCAGGGGGACAGGTTACTCCTACGAGCAGTACTTC.

The CDR3 bases are TGTGCCAGCAGTTACGCCCCGACAGTTAACTATGGCTACACCTTC. Its protein product is CASSYAPTVNYGYTF. The chain combines TRBV6-2 or TRBV6-3 with TRBJ1-2; D may be TRBD1 (5 bases). The CDR3 is 15 residues long. Trimming pared 2 bases from V and 1 base from J, leaving 11 bases between. Looked up from germline, CDR1 is MNHEY and CDR2 is SVGEGT.

The V gene is TRBV12-3 or TRBV12-4, the J gene TRBJ1-4; no definite D call. The V and J ends lost 5 bases and 7 bases respectively, with 8 bases between them. The CDR3 is made up of 12 amino acids. CDR3 protein: CASSHLGEKLFF. The CDR3, as DNA: TGTGCCAGCAGTCATCTCGGTGAAAAACTGTTTTTT.

This clone was detected only once. The chain is built from TRBV6-1 and TRBJ2-5; D possibly corresponds to TRBD1 (6 bases). The V gene's germline CDR1 is MNHNS and CDR2 SASEGT. The CDR3 loop spans 15 amino acids. Trimming removed 2 bases from V and 4 bases from J, with 14 bases in between. CDR3 DNA sequence: TGTGCCAGCAGTGAATTTGAGGGCAGGGGAGAGACCCAGTACTTC. Translation gives CASSEFEGRGETQYF.

The J gene is TRBJ1-2, the V gene TRBV7-2, with TRBD1 matching 10 bases. Germline loops: CDR1 SGHTA, CDR2 FQGNSA. V lost 0 bases and J lost 3; bases outside the gene matches: 4. The CDR3 extends over 16 amino acids. The CDR3 sequence: CASSLAGQGGDYGYTF. The CDR3 DNA follows: TGTGCCAGCAGCTTAGCCGGACAGGGGGGCGACTATGGCTACACCTTC.

V usage is TRBV5-1 and J usage is TRBJ1-2, with D possibly TRBD1 on 5 matching bases. Germline CDR1 is SGHRS and CDR2 is YFSETQ. The CDR3 is 14 amino acids. Trimming took off 4 bases at V and 6 bases at J, with 16 bases between the two ends. Written as DNA, the CDR3 is TGCGCCAGCAGCCCGTCGGGGGGTAATAATGGCTACACCTTC. As protein: CASSPSGGNNGYTF. Full variable domain (missing parts from reference TRBV5-1 and TRBJ1-2): KAGVTQTPRYLIKTRGQQVTLSCSPISGHRSVSWYQQTPGQGLQFLFEYFSETQRNKGNFPGRFSGRQFSNSRSEMNVSTLELGDSALYLCASSPSGGNNGYTFGSGTRLTVV.